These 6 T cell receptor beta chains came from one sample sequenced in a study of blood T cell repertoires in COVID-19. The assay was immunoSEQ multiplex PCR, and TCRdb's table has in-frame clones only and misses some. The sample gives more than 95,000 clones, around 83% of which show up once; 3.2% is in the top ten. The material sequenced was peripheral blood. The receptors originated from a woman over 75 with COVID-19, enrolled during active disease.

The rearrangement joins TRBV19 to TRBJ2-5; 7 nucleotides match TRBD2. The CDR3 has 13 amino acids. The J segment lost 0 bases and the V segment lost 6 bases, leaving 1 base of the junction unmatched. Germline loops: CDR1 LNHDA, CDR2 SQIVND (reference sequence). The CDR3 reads CASSGGYQETQYF. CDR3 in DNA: TGTGCCAGTAGCGGGGGGTACCAAGAGACCCAGTACTTC. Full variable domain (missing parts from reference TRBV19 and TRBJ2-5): DGGITQSPKYLFRKEGQNVTLSCEQNLNHDAMYWYRQDPGQGLRLIYYSQIVNDFQKGDIAEGYSVSREKKESFPLTVTSAQKNPTAFYLCASSGGYQETQYFGPGTRLLVL.

The CDR3 DNA reads TGCAGCGTTGTGGTAATAGCTGCAGATACGCAGTATTTT. Translating gives CSVVVIAADTQYF. The chain uses TRBV29-1 and TRBJ2-3; D is undetermined. The CDR3 runs 13 residues. The germline V and J ends were trimmed by 4 bases and 4 bases, with 12 bases remaining between them. Germline CDR1 SQVTM, CDR2 ANQGSEA.

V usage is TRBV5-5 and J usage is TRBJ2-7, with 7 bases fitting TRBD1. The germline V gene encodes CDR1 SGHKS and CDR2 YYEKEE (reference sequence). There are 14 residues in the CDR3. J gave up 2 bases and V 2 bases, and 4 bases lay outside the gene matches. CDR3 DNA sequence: TGTGCCAGCAGCTTTACAGGGGCCGCCTACGAGCAGTACTTC. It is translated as CASSFTGAAYEQYF.

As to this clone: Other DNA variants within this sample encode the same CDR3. The CDR3 sequence: CASSRDRGQETQYF. The CDR3 nucleotides read TGTGCCAGCAGCCGGGACAGGGGGCAAGAGACCCAGTACTTC. The chain carries TRBV7-2 and TRBJ2-5; the match to TRBD1 covers 11 bases. Germline V CDR1 and CDR2: SGHTA, FQGNSA. This CDR3 comprises 14 residues. Losses at the gene ends were 5 bases for V and 2 bases for J; bases not matched to a gene: 1.

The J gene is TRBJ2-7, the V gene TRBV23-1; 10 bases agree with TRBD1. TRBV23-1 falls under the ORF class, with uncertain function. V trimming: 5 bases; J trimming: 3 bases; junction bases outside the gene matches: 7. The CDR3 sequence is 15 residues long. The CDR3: CASSKQTGGDYEQYF. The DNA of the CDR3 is TGCGCCAGCAGTAAACAGACAGGGGGCGACTACGAGCAGTACTTC.

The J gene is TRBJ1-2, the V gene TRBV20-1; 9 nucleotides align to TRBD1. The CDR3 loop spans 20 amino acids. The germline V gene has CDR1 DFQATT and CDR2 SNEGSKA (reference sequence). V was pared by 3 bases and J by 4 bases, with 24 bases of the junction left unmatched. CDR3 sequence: CSASQLQRALQGASVYGYTF. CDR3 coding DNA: TGCAGTGCTAGTCAATTACAACGAGCGCTACAGGGGGCCTCCGTCTATGGCTACACCTTC.